Listed below are T cell receptor beta chains from one sample, sequenced in a study of PD-1 blockade in classical Hodgkin lymphoma. Some clones are missing from TCRdb's copy, which holds only in-frame ones; the method was immunoSEQ multiplex PCR. Counted here are about 100,000 clones, more than 85% occurring once; the ten biggest clones make up about 7.1%. This specimen consisted of peripheral blood mononuclear cells (PBMCs), obtained before the second cycle of nivolumab. The receptors derive from a human donor with classical Hodgkin lymphoma. The CDR3 runs from the conserved cysteine through the conserved F or W. The order of the fields is V gene, J gene, D gene, clone size, CDR3 protein, CDR3 DNA. The D gene is left open where the match is weak. Not all rows give a size; the values are once, few, many and, for expanded clones, a class.

>TRBV15|TRBJ1-1|.|.
CATRRRGGDTEAFF
TGTGCCACCAGACGAAGGGGAGGAGACACTGAAGCTTTCTTT
>TRBV9|TRBJ1-1|.|.
CASSVDFGLNTEAFF
TGTGCCAGCAGCGTAGACTTCGGCCTCAACACTGAAGCTTTCTTT
>TRBV4-3|TRBJ2-1|TRBD2|.
CASSHLPGLAGEGATYNEQFF
TGCGCCAGCAGCCATCTTCCGGGACTAGCGGGGGAGGGTGCCACTTACAATGAGCAGTTCTTC
>TRBV11-3|TRBJ1-5|.|.
CASSPQGKNQPQHF
TGTGCCAGCAGCCCCCAGGGGAAAAATCAGCCCCAGCATTTT
>TRBV29-1|TRBJ2-2|.|.
CSAFMKRGELFF
TGCAGCGCATTCATGAAGAGGGGGGAGCTGTTTTTT
>TRBV19|TRBJ2-7|.|once
CASSRTGRVYEQYF
TGTGCCAGTAGTCGGACAGGGAGGGTCTACGAGCAGTACTTC
>TRBV19|TRBJ1-2|.|.
CASSFGTQNYGYTF
TGTGCCAGTAGTTTCGGGACACAGAACTATGGCTACACCTTC
>TRBV5-1|TRBJ2-5|.|.
CASSYGLEYQETQYF
TGCGCCAGCAGCTACGGCTTAGAGTACCAAGAGACCCAGTACTTC
>TRBV7-2|TRBJ2-3|.|.
CASFSRGLSLADTQYF
TGTGCCAGCTTCAGCAGGGGTTTGAGTTTGGCAGATACGCAGTATTTT
>TRBV5-5|TRBJ2-7|TRBD1|.
CASSPGGTGAYEQYF
TGTGCCAGCAGCCCCGGGGGGACAGGGGCCTACGAGCAGTACTTC
>TRBV30|TRBJ1-2|.|.
CAWRAQYRTRFTAF
TGTGCCTGGAGAGCTCAATACCGGACCCGTTTTACTGCCTTC
>TRBV7-9|TRBJ1-3|.|few
CASSLAGSGNTIYF
TGTGCCAGCAGCTTGGCAGGGTCTGGAAACACCATATATTTT
>TRBV5-3|TRBJ1-5|.|.
CARSPQGSNQPQHF
TGTGCCAGAAGCCCTCAGGGAAGCAATCAGCCCCAGCATTTT
>TRBV9|TRBJ1-1|.|.
CASSPSGQNTEAFF
TGTGCCAGCAGCCCTTCGGGACAGAACACTGAAGCTTTCTTT